Listed below are T cell receptor beta chains from one sample, sequenced in a study of blood T cell repertoires in COVID-19. Repertoires were generated with immunoSEQ multiplex PCR, while TCRdb's copy carries only in-frame clones and drops some. This table has some 520,000 clones, approximately 92% appearing once. Sequencing was carried out using peripheral blood. The receptors were gathered from a man aged 18 to 29 with COVID-19, enrolled during active disease. CDR3s include the opening cysteine and the closing phenylalanine or tryptophan. A D gene is named only where the DNA matches it firmly. A row's size may be missing; if present it is once, few, many or a size class.

j_call d_call clone_size v_call cdr3_nt cdr3_aa
TRBJ1-2 TRBD1 - TRBV18 TGTGCCAGCTCACCACCGAGGACAGGGGAGAGGAGCTATGGCTACACCTTC CASSPPRTGERSYGYTF
TRBJ1-2 - - TRBV2 TGTGCCAGCAGTCTGGACACCAAAGGCTACACCTTC CASSLDTKGYTF
TRBJ1-2 TRBD1 - TRBV27 TGTGCCAGCAGTTTATATGTTGGGACAGGGGGTAGGCTGGGCTATGGCTACACCTTC CASSLYVGTGGRLGYGYTF
TRBJ2-7 TRBD2 - TRBV6-2/TRBV6-3 TGTGCCAGCAGCGCTAGCCGGACTAGTTTCCCCGAGCAGTACTTC CASSASRTSFPEQYF
TRBJ2-3 TRBD2 - TRBV7-2 TGTGCCAGCAGCTTCCGGGGGGGTTGGACAGATACGCAGTATTTT CASSFRGGWTDTQYF
TRBJ1-1 TRBD1 - TRBV3-1/TRBV3-2 TGTGCCAGCAGCCGGGACAGGGGTTCGCTCTTAGGTGAAGCTTTCTTT CASSRDRGSLLGEAFF
TRBJ1-3 TRBD1 - TRBV27 TGTGCCAGCAGGTCCACACAGGGGCTCAGGAACACCATATATTTT CASRSTQGLRNTIYF
TRBJ1-1 - - TRBV7-9 TGTGCCAGCAGGGACAGTATAGGCACTGAAGCTTTCTTT CASRDSIGTEAFF
TRBJ2-2 TRBD2 - TRBV10-2 TGCGCCAGCCGACGACTAGCCTCGGGCACCGGGGAGCTGTTTTTT CASRRLASGTGELFF
TRBJ2-3 TRBD2 - TRBV28 TGTGCCAGCAGTTCGGGGGGAACAGATACGCAGTATTTT CASSSGGTDTQYF
TRBJ2-2 TRBD2 few TRBV27 TGTGCCAGCAGTCTTCCGGGACTAGCGGGAGGGCCCTCCGGGGAGCTGTTTTTT CASSLPGLAGGPSGELFF
TRBJ2-7 TRBD1 - TRBV11-2 TGTGCCAGCAGCTCCTCCCCTCGGACAGGGGGCATATACGAGCAGTACTTC CASSSSPRTGGIYEQYF
TRBJ2-1 - - TRBV29-1 TGCAGCGTTGACTTGGGACACCGGCCTAATGAGCAGTTCTTC CSVDLGHRPNEQFF
TRBJ2-7 TRBD2 - TRBV5-5 TGTGCCAGCAGCTCAGGACTAGCTGAAACCTACGAGCAGTACTTC CASSSGLAETYEQYF
TRBJ1-6 TRBD1 - TRBV5-1 TGCGCCAGCAGCTTGGAGGTACAGGGGATAGGGGCCCTCCACTTT CASSLEVQGIGALHF
TRBJ2-1 TRBD1 - TRBV7-3 TGTGCCAGCAGCTTAATGGGACAGGGGGCAATCAATGAGCAGTTCTTC CASSLMGQGAINEQFF
TRBJ1-5 - - TRBV5-5 TGTGCCAGCAGCTTGGGGGCGCGGGGGCAGCCCCAGCATTTT CASSLGARGQPQHF
TRBJ2-2 - - TRBV7-6 TGTGCCAGCAGCCGACAGGTCAACACCGGGGAGCTGTTTTTT CASSRQVNTGELFF
TRBJ1-2 - - TRBV29-1 TGCAGCGTCCCCGCTGAGATTACTAACTATGGCTACACCTTC CSVPAEITNYGYTF
TRBJ1-1 TRBD1 once TRBV13 TGTGCCAGCAGCTTCCGGGACAGGGGCTCTGAAGCTTTCTTT CASSFRDRGSEAFF
TRBJ1-1 - once TRBV6-5 TGTGCCAGCAAAGCGGCTAGGGGGACTGAAGCTTTCTTT CASKAARGTEAFF
TRBJ1-2 - - TRBV5-1 TGCGCCAGCAGCTTATTATCGTCCGTAAACTATGGCTACACCTTC CASSLLSSVNYGYTF
TRBJ2-7 - - TRBV7-2 TGTGCCAGCAGCTTGGATGGACAGTCTATGAAGCAGTACTTC CASSLDGQSMKQYF
TRBJ1-6 - - TRBV3-1/TRBV3-2 TGTGCCAGCAGCCCATCGAGGGGACTCAACTATAATTCACCCCTCCACTTT CASSPSRGLNYNSPLHF
TRBJ2-2 - - TRBV10-3 TGTGCCATCAAGGGGCCTAACACCGGGGAGCTGTTTTTT CAIKGPNTGELFF
TRBJ1-2 - - TRBV7-9 TGTGCCAGCAGCTTGACTTCCGTGCCTGATGGCTACACCTTC CASSLTSVPDGYTF
TRBJ1-3 - few TRBV25-1 TGTGCCAGCAGTCCCACGGTTTCTGGAAACACCATATATTTT CASSPTVSGNTIYF
TRBJ1-5 TRBD1 - TRBV6-5 TGTGCCAGCAGTCTCGACAGGGTGAAGCCCCAGCATTTT CASSLDRVKPQHF
TRBJ1-5 - - TRBV5-8 TGTGCCAGCAGCGGGCGACAGGTACAGCCCCAGCATTTT CASSGRQVQPQHF
TRBJ1-4 - - TRBV4-2 TGTGCCAGCAGCCAACTAGATGCAACTAATGAAAAACTGTTTTTT CASSQLDATNEKLFF
TRBJ2-1 - - TRBV20-1 TGCAGTGCTAGTCGAGGAGTCTTTTACAATGAGCAGTTCTTC CSASRGVFYNEQFF
TRBJ1-1 - - TRBV10-1 TGCGCCAGCAGTGACTGGGGCGAAGCTTTCTTT CASSDWGEAFF
TRBJ1-3 - - TRBV6-5 TGTGCCAGCAGCAAAACAGGGCTTTTGGGAAACACCATATATTTT CASSKTGLLGNTIYF
TRBJ2-7 - once TRBV4-1 TGCGCCAGCAGCCAGCGGATGACAGTCCTCGCCGACGAGCAGTACTTC CASSQRMTVLADEQYF
TRBJ2-2 TRBD1 - TRBV30 TGTGCCTGGAGTCGAACATACAGGGGATCCGGGGAGCTGTTTTTT CAWSRTYRGSGELFF
TRBJ2-3 - - TRBV12-3/TRBV12-4 TGTGCCAGCAGCAGGGACAAGTCAGATACGCAGTATTTT CASSRDKSDTQYF
TRBJ2-1 - - TRBV4-1 TGCGCCAGCAGCCAAGAAGCCCCCCTAGACAATGAGCAGTTCTTC CASSQEAPLDNEQFF
TRBJ1-1 - - TRBV12-3/TRBV12-4 TGTGCCAGCAGCGGGAACACTGAAGCTTTCTTT CASSGNTEAFF
TRBJ2-7 - few TRBV6-5 TGTGCCAGCATCAAGGTAGGGGGGGCCGCCTACGAGCAGTACTTC CASIKVGGAAYEQYF
TRBJ1-6 - - TRBV3-1/TRBV3-2 TGTGCCAGCAGCCAAGGGAGGGGAGTTTATAATTCACCCCTCCACTTT CASSQGRGVYNSPLHF
TRBJ2-1 - - TRBV5-5 TGTGCCAGCAGCTCGACTATAATAGAAATTGGCGATGAGCAGTTCTTC CASSSTIIEIGDEQFF
TRBJ2-5 - once TRBV5-4 TGTGCCAGCAGCTCAGCCTCCGACAGGCTAGAGACCCAGTACTTC CASSSASDRLETQYF
TRBJ1-5 - - TRBV7-2 TGTGCCAGCAGCACGCAGGGCCGGAGCAATCAGCCCCAGCATTTT CASSTQGRSNQPQHF
TRBJ2-7 TRBD1 - TRBV12-5 TGTGCTAGTGGTTTCATCCTCGGGACAGGGCCTTCCTACGAGCAGTACTTC CASGFILGTGPSYEQYF
TRBJ2-5 - - TRBV7-9 TGTGCCAGCAGCTTAGGACTACACAGGGAAGAGACCCAGTACTTC CASSLGLHREETQYF
TRBJ1-2 - - TRBV19 TGTGCCAGTTCCCCGGGGAGCTATGGCTACACCTTC CASSPGSYGYTF
TRBJ2-7 - - TRBV12-3/TRBV12-4 TGTGCCAGCAGTTCAACAGGGACCTACGAGCAGTACTTC CASSSTGTYEQYF
TRBJ2-7 TRBD1 - TRBV10-1 TGCGCCAGCAGTGAACAGGGGAGCTCCTACGAGCAGTACTTC CASSEQGSSYEQYF